This T cell receptor beta chain was found in a study of cytomegalovirus exposure and HLA in healthy donors. The study's findings and limits: Previous analysis showed most TCR beta V segments were productive about 87% or about 30% of the time. Certain sequence variants were highly shared and formed a cluster, and this cluster was likely a sequencing artifact. A later analysis linked a missense variant in DCLRE1C to the trimming of TCR beta V and J genes. Analysis performed later showed TCR beta chains linked to HLA being more clonally expanded than equally common others.

Primers for the PCR totalled 60 Vbeta and 13 Jbeta. The method was immunoSEQ multiplex PCR; TCRdb's version includes in-frame clones alone and lacks a portion of them. The repertoire includes 70,000 to 80,000 clones, around 80% of them detected once, and about 1.9% sits in the top ten. This clone was counted a single time. The target antigen is unknown. CDR3 length equals 11 residues. Germline CDR1 SQVTM, CDR2 ANQGSEA. V dropped 4 bases and J dropped 11 bases, with 12 bases sitting between them. The TCR sequence derives from a man between 18 and 35 years old in good health and CMV-seronegative. This rearrangement joins TRBV29-1 to TRBJ2-1; a possible D gene is TRBD1 (5 bases). The sample was PBMCs. The CDR3 protein is CSVARGGKQFF. In DNA, the CDR3 is TGCAGCGTTGCAAGGGGCGGAAAGCAGTTCTTC.